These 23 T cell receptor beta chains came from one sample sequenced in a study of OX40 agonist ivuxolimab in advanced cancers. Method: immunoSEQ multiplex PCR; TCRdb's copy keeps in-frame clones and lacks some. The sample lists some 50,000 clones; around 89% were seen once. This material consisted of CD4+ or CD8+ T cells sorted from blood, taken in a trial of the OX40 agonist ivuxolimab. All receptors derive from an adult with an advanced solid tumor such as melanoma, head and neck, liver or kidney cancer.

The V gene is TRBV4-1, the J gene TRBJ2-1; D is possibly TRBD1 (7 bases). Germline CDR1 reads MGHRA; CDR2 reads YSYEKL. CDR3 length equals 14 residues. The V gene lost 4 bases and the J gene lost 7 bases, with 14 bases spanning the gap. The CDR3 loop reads CASSLSTGRNEQFF. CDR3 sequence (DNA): TGCGCCAGCAGCCTTTCGACAGGGAGGAATGAGCAGTTCTTC.

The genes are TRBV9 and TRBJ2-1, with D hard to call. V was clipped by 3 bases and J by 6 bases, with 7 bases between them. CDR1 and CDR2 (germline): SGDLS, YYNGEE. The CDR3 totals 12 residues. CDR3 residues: CASSAVGNEQFF. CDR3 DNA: TGTGCCAGCAGCGCCGTGGGCAATGAGCAGTTCTTC.

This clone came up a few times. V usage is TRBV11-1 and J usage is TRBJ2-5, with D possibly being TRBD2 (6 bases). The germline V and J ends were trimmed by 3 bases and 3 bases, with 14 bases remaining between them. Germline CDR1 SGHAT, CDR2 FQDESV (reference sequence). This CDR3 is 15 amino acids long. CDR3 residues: CASSFWGGTEETQYF. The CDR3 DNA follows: TGTGCCAGCAGCTTCTGGGGCGGGACCGAAGAGACCCAGTACTTC.

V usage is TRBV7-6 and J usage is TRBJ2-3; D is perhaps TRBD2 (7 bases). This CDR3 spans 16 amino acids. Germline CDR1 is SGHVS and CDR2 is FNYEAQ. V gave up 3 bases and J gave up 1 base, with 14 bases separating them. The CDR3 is CASSLSGGAGTDTQYF. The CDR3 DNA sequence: TGTGCCAGCAGCTTGTCGGGGGGCGCGGGCACAGATACGCAGTATTTT.

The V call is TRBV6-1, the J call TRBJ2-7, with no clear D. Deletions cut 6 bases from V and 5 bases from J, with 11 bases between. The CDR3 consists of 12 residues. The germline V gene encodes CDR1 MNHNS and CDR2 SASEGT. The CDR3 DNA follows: TGTGCCAGCAGGCCCTCCATGAACGAGCAGTACTTC. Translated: CASRPSMNEQYF.

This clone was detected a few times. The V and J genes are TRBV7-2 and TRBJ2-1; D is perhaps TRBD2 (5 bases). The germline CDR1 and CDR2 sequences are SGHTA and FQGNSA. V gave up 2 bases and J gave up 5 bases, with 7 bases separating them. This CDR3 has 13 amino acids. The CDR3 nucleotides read TGTGCCAGCAGCTTAACCGGGGACAATGAGCAGTTCTTC. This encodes CASSLTGDNEQFF.

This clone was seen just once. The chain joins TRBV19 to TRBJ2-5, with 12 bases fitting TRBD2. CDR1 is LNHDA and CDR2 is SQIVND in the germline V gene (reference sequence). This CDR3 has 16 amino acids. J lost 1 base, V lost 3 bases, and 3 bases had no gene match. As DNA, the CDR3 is TGTGCCAGTAGTATTACTAGCGGGGGGTCCCAAGAGACCCAGTACTTC. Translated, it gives CASSITSGGSQETQYF.

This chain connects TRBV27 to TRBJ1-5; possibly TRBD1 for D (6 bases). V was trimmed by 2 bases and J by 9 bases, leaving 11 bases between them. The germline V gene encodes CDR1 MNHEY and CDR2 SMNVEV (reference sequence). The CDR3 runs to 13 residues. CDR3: CASSLGVRGPQHF. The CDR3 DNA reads TGTGCCAGCAGTTTAGGGGTCAGGGGGCCCCAGCATTTT.

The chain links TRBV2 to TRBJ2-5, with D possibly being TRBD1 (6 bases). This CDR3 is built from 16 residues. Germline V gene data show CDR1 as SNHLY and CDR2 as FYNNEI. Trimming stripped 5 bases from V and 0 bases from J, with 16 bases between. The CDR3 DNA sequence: TGTGCCAGCAGTTTTTCCGGACAGCGAGACCAAGAGACCCAGTACTTC. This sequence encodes CASSFSGQRDQETQYF.

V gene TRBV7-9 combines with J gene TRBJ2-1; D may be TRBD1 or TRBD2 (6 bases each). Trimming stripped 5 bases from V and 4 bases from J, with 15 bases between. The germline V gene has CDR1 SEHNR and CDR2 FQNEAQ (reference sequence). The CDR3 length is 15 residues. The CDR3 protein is CASSRGTHIYNEQFF. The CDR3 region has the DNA TGTGCCAGCAGCCGCGGGACACATATATACAATGAGCAGTTCTTC. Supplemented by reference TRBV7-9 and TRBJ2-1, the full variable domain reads DTGVSQNPRHKITKRGQNVTFRCDPISEHNRLYWYRQTLGQGPEFLTYFQNEAQLEKSRLLSDRFSAERPKGSFSTLEIQRTEQGDSAMYLCASSRGTHIYNEQFFGPGTRLTVL.

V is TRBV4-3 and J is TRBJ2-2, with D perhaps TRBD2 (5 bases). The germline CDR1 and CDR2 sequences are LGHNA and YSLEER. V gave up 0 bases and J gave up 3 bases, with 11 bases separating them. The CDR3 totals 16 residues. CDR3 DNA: TGCGCCAGCAGCCAAGAGTTGGACTTTTACACCGGGGAGCTGTTTTTT. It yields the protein CASSQELDFYTGELFF.

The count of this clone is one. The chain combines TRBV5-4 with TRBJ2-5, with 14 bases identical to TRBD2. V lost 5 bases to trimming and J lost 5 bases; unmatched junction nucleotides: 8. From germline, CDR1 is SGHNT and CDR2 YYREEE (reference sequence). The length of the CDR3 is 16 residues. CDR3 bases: TGTGCCAGCAGATTCGGGACTAGCGGGAGAGGGGAGACCCAGTACTTC. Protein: CASRFGTSGRGETQYF.

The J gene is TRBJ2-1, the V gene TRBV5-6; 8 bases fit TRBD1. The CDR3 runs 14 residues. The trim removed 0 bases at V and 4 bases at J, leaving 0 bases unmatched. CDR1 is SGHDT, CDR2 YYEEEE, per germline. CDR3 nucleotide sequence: TGTGCCAGCAGCTTGGGGACAGGGTACAATGAGCAGTTCTTC. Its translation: CASSLGTGYNEQFF.

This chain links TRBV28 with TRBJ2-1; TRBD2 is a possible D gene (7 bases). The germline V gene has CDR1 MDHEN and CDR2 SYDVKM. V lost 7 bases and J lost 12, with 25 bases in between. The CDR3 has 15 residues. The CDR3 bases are TGTGCCAGCACCCGAGCGGGACACACCCCACTTGGGCAGTTCTTC. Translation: CASTRAGHTPLGQFF.

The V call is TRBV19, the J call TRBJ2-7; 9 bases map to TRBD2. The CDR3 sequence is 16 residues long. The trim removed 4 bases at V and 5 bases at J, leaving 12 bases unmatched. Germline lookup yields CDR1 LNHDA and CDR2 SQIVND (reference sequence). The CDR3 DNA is TGTGCCAGTAGTAGAATAGCGGGGGTGGTTCCCCACGAGCAGTACTTC. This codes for CASSRIAGVVPHEQYF.

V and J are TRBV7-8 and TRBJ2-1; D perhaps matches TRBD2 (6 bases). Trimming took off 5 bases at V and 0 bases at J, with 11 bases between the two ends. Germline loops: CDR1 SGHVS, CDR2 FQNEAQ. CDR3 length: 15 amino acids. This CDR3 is CASSRAGSSYNEQFF. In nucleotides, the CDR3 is TGTGCCAGCAGCCGCGCGGGAAGCTCCTACAATGAGCAGTTCTTC.

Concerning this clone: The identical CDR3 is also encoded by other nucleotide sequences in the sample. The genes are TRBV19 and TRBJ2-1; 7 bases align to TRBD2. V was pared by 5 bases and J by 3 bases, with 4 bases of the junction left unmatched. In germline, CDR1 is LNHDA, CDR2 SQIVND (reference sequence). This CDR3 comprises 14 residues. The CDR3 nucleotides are TGTGCCAGTAGTCCGGGGGGTGACTACAATGAGCAGTTCTTC. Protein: CASSPGGDYNEQFF.

The CDR3 bases are TGTGCCAGCAGGGGCGTTAGCTCCTACGAGCAGTACTTC. As protein: CASRGVSSYEQYF. The rearrangement uses TRBV28 and TRBJ2-7; D is undetermined. Germline CDR1 reads MDHEN; CDR2 reads SYDVKM. The CDR3 is 13 amino acids. The V and J ends lost 6 bases and 0 bases respectively, with 9 bases between them.

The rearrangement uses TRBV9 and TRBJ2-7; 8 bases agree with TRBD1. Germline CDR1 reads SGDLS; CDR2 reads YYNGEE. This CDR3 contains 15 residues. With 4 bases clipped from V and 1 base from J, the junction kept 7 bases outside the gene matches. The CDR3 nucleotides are TGTGCCAGCAGCTCCGGGACAGGTGAATCCTACGAGCAGTACTTC. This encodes CASSSGTGESYEQYF.

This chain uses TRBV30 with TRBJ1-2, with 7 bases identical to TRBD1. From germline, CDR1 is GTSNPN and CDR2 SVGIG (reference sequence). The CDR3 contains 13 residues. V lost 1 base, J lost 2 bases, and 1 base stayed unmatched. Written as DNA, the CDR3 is TGTGCCTGGAGTGAGACAGGGAACTATGGCTACACCTTC. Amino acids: CAWSETGNYGYTF.

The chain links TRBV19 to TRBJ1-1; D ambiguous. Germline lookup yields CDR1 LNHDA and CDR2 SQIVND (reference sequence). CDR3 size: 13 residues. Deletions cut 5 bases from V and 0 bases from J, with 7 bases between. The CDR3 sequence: CASSSTLNTEAFF. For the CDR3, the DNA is TGTGCCAGTAGTTCAACATTGAACACTGAAGCTTTCTTT. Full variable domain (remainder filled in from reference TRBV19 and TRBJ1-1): DGGITQSPKYLFRKEGQNVTLSCEQNLNHDAMYWYRQDPGQGLRLIYYSQIVNDFQKGDIAEGYSVSREKKESFPLTVTSAQKNPTAFYLCASSSTLNTEAFFGQGTRLTVV.

Here the CDR3 DNA reads TGTGCCAGCAGCTTTGGGGAGGATGAGCAGTTCTTC. Translation gives CASSFGEDEQFF. The chain recombines TRBV5-4 with TRBJ2-1; tentative D call: TRBD2 (6 bases). Germline CDR1 and CDR2: SGHNT and YYREEE (reference sequence). CDR3 length: 12 residues. V lost 2 bases, J lost 8 bases, and 8 bases lay in between.

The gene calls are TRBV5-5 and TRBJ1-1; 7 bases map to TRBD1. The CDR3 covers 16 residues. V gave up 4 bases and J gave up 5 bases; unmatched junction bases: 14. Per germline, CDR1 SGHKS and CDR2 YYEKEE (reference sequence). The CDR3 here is CASSRGQAWGGTEAFF. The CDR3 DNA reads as TGTGCCAGCAGCCGCGGACAGGCCTGGGGAGGGACTGAAGCTTTCTTT.